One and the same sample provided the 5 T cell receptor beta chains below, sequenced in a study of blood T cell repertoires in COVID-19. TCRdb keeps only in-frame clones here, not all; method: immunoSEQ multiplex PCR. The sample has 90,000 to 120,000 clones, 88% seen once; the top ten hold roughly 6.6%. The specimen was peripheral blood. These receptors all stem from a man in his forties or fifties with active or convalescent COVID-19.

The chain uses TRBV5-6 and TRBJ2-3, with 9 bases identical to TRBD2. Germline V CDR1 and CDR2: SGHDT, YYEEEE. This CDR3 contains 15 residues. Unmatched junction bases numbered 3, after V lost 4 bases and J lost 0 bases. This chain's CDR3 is CASSPTSGSTDTQYF. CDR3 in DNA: TGTGCCAGCAGCCCGACTAGCGGTAGCACAGATACGCAGTATTTT.

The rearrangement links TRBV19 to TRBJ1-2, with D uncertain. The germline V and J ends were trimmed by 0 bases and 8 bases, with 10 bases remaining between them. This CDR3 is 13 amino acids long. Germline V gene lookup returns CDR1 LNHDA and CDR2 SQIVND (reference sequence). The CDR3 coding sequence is TGTGCCAGTAGTATAGATCGACTCAGAGGCTACACCTTC. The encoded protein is CASSIDRLRGYTF.

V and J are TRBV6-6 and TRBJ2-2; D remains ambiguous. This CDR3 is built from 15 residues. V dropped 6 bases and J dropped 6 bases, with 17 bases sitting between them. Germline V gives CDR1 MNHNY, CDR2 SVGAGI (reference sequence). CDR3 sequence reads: CASRTGVVVPGELFF. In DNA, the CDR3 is TGTGCCAGCAGGACGGGTGTGGTAGTCCCCGGGGAGCTGTTTTTT.

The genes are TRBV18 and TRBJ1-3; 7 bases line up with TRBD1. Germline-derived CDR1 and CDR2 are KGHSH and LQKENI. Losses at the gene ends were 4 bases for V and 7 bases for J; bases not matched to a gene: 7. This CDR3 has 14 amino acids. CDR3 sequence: CASSLSTGANTIYF. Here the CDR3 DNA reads TGTGCCAGCTCACTTTCAACAGGGGCCAACACCATATATTTT.

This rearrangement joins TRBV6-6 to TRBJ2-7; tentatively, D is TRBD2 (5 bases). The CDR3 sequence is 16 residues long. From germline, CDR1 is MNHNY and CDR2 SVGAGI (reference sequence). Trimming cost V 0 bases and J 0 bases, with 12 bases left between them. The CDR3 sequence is CASSYSRGFGSYEQYF. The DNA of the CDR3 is TGTGCCAGCAGTTACTCGAGAGGGTTCGGCTCCTACGAGCAGTACTTC.